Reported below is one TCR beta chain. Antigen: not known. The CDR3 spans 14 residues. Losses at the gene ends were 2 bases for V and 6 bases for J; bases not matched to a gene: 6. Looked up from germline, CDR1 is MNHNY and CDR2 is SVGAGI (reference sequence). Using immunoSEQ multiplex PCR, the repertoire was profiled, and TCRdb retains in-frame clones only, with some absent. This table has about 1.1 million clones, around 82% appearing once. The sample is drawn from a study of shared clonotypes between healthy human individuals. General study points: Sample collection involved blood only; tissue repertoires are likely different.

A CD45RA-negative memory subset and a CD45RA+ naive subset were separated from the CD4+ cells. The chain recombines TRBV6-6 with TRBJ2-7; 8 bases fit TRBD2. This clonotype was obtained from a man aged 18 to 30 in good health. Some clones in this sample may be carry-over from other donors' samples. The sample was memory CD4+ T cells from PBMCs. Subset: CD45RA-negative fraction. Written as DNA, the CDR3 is TGTGCCAGCAGTTACGACGGGAGGGGCGGCGAGCAGTACTTC. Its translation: CASSYDGRGGEQYF.